The next 11 T cell receptor beta chains were all read from a single sample in a study of blood T cells in healthy people across ages. A J-beta primer mix and a sample-barcoded 5' primer were used in a second PCR of roughly 6 to 11 cycles. From the 5' RACE reads, TCRdb called clonotypes with MiXCR, one entry per CDR3 protein. The profile shows about 630,000 distinct CDR3 sequences, 20% to 25% of them singletons. The specimen was blood. Receptors were obtained from a man between 65 and 85 years old in good health.

This clonotype came up a few times. V is TRBV7-6 and J is TRBJ2-5; 8 nucleotides agree with TRBD2. The V gene's germline CDR1 is SGHVS and CDR2 FNYEAQ. The CDR3 spans 16 residues. V dropped 0 bases and J dropped 1; count of bases not matched to a gene: 4. The CDR3 is CASSLAPSGFQETQYF. The CDR3 DNA sequence: TGTGCCAGCAGCTTAGCGCCTAGCGGGTTCCAAGAGACCCAGTACTTC.

This clonotype was found a few times. J is TRBJ2-7 and V is TRBV28; D is possibly TRBD1 or TRBD2 (7 bases each). The CDR3 loop spans 16 amino acids. Germline CDR1 is MDHEN and CDR2 is SYDVKM. Trimming took off 6 bases at V and 4 bases at J, with 22 bases between the two ends. The chain's CDR3 is CASRPGGGAPYYEQYF. CDR3 sequence (DNA): TGTGCCAGCAGACCAGGGGGGGGCGCCCCATATTACGAGCAGTACTTC.

This clonotype was counted a few times. V usage is TRBV3-1 and J usage is TRBJ1-2, with D perhaps TRBD1 (6 bases). The CDR3 sequence is 15 residues long. Germline CDR1 and CDR2: LGHDT and YNNKEL (reference sequence). With 0 bases removed from V and 8 bases from J, the gap between germline ends came to 16 bases. CDR3: CASSQDRTAGLGYTF. The CDR3 nucleotides read TGTGCCAGCAGCCAAGATCGGACAGCCGGATTAGGCTACACCTTC.

The gene calls are TRBV20-1 and TRBJ2-1, with 8 bases identical to TRBD2. Trimming at V came to 7 bases and at J to 0 bases, leaving 5 bases not matched to a gene. The CDR3 consists of 14 residues. Germline V gives CDR1 DFQATT, CDR2 SNEGSKA (reference sequence). CDR3 sequence: CSGIAGSSYNEQFF. The CDR3 DNA sequence: TGCAGTGGTATAGCGGGGAGCTCCTACAATGAGCAGTTCTTC.

This clonotype was counted only a few times. The chain uses TRBV3-1 and TRBJ1-1; D is unclear. Germline assignment: CDR1 LGHDT and CDR2 YNNKEL (reference sequence). V was pared by 0 bases and J by 4 bases, with 9 bases between. This CDR3 region has 14 residues. Here the CDR3 DNA reads TGTGCCAGCAGCCAAGAGGTACAGCCCACTGAAGCTTTCTTT. Residues: CASSQEVQPTEAFF.

This chain uses TRBV7-9 with TRBJ2-5; 10 nucleotides line up with TRBD2. V shed 8 bases, J shed 3 bases, and the junction held 6 bases outside the gene matches. Germline values: CDR1 SEHNR, CDR2 FQNEAQ (reference sequence). CDR3 length equals 14 residues. This CDR3 is CASRLAGVEETQYF. CDR3 in DNA: TGTGCCAGCCGGCTAGCGGGAGTGGAAGAGACCCAGTACTTC. The variable domain in full, with the rest retrieved from reference TRBV7-9 and TRBJ2-5, is DTGVSQNPRHKITKRGQNVTFRCDPISEHNRLYWYRQTLGQGPEFLTYFQNEAQLEKSRLLSDRFSAERPKGSFSTLEIQRTEQGDSAMYLCASRLAGVEETQYFGPGTRLLVL.

This rearrangement joins TRBV3-1 to TRBJ2-4; the match to TRBD2 covers 13 bases. Germline values: CDR1 LGHDT, CDR2 YNNKEL (reference sequence). Losses at the gene ends were 5 bases for V and 7 bases for J; bases not matched to a gene: 8. The CDR3 has 16 amino acids. The CDR3: CASSYGLAGDLNIQYF. CDR3 in DNA: TGTGCCAGCAGCTACGGACTAGCGGGAGATCTTAACATTCAGTACTTC.

This clonotype was picked up many times. This chain joins TRBV29-1 and TRBJ2-1; 12 bases are a match to TRBD1. V dropped 4 bases and J dropped 1; count of bases not matched to a gene: 2. CDR1 is SQVTM and CDR2 is ANQGSEA in the germline V gene. There are 15 residues in the CDR3. CDR3 DNA sequence: TGCAGCGTTGCGGGACAGGGGGCTTCCTACAATGAGCAGTTCTTC. This codes for CSVAGQGASYNEQFF.

This clonotype was seen only a few times. This may come from a read error, since a much larger clone is one base off. V is TRBV12-3 or TRBV12-4 and J is TRBJ1-5, with TRBD1 as a possible D gene (5 bases). The V end was cut by 1 base, the J end by 6 bases, with 10 bases between. CDR3 size: 14 residues. CDR3 sequence reads: CASSLGDFCQPQHF. For the CDR3, the DNA is TGTGCCAGCAGTTTAGGGGACTTCTGTCAGCCCCAGCATTTT.

This clonotype has only a few counts. This sequence joins TRBV6-5 and TRBJ2-5; 10 bases align to TRBD2. V lost 5 bases and J lost 11; bases outside the gene matches: 17. The CDR3 runs 16 residues. CDR1 and CDR2 (germline): MNHEY, SVGAGI. CDR3 protein: CASSTPFPRGLAAQYF. The CDR3, as DNA: TGTGCCAGCAGTACCCCCTTTCCCCGCGGACTAGCGGCTCAGTACTTC.

The rearrangement uses TRBV28 and TRBJ2-5; the D is unclear. Germline loops: CDR1 MDHEN, CDR2 SYDVKM. This CDR3 has 14 amino acids. V dropped 5 bases and J dropped 0 bases, with 10 bases sitting between them. CDR3 region: CASSIYRHQETQYF. In DNA, the CDR3 is TGTGCCAGCAGTATATACAGACACCAAGAGACCCAGTACTTC.